This T cell receptor beta chain appears in the sequencing data of a study of blood T cell repertoires in COVID-19. Across the whole study: In each case, the material was cDNA or gDNA derived from T cells, B-cell-depleted T cells, or PBMCs.

Per germline, CDR1 KGHDR and CDR2 SFDVKD. Trimming at V came to 5 bases and at J to 4 bases, leaving 6 bases not matched to a gene. The CDR3 has 16 amino acids. TCRdb's copy holds only in-frame clones and misses some; the assay was immunoSEQ multiplex PCR. This table has some 170,000 clones, approximately 80% appearing once. This TCR was recovered from a woman between 40 and 55 years old with COVID-19, enrolled during active disease. The chain employs TRBV24-1 and TRBJ2-7, with 14 bases fitting TRBD2. The sample comprised peripheral blood. Here the CDR3 reads CATSALGLAGVYEQYF. CDR3 bases: TGTGCCACCAGTGCCTTGGGACTAGCGGGAGTATACGAGCAGTACTTC.